This record covers a single T cell receptor (beta chain). Its antigen is unknown. Alongside a J-beta primer mix, a sample-barcoded 5' primer served in a second PCR lasting 7 to 11 cycles. Each cDNA molecule received a tag from a template-switch adaptor that had 12 random nucleotides. A single record per CDR3 protein comes from TCRdb applying MiXCR to the 5' RACE reads. Among 350,000 to 450,000 distinct CDR3 sequences, 50% to 60% were seen once, and the ten largest hold 51%. This specimen comes from a study of blood T cells in healthy people across ages. Overall study results and limits: Higher diversity and more naive CD4+ cells were features of long-lived donors, compared to aged donors.

With V trimmed by 7 bases and J by 5 bases, 19 bases remained unmatched. Germline V gene data show CDR1 as DFQATT and CDR2 as SNEGSKA (reference sequence). The length of the CDR3 is 16 residues. Caucasian individuals from Russia who were healthy and aged 6 to 90 acted as donors. The receptor's source is a man in his 60s in good health. Source material: blood. This chain connects TRBV20-1 to TRBJ2-5; 7 positions agree with TRBD2. CDR3 loop: CSESVGAGVDRETQYF. CDR3 bases: TGCAGTGAGAGCGTTGGGGCGGGAGTCGATCGGGAGACCCAGTACTTC.